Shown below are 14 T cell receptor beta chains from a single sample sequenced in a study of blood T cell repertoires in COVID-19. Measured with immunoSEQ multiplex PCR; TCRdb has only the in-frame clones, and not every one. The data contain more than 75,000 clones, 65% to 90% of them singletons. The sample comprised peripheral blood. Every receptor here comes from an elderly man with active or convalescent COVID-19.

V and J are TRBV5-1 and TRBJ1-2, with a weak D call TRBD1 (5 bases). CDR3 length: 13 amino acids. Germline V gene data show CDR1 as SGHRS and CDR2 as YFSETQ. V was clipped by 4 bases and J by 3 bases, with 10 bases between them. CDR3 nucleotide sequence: TGCGCCAGCAGCCAGGGCGGAGACTATGGCTACACCTTC. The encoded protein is CASSQGGDYGYTF.

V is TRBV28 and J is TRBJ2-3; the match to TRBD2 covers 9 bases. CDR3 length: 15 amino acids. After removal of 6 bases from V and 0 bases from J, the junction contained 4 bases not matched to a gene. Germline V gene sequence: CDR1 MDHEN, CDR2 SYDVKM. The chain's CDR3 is CASSKTSGSTDTQYF. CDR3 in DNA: TGTGCCAGCAGCAAGACTAGCGGTAGCACAGATACGCAGTATTTT.

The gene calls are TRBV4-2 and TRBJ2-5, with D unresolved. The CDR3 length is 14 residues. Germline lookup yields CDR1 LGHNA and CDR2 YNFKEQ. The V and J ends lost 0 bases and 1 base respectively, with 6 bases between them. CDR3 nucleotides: TGTGCCAGCAGCCAAGAACTTACCCAAGAGACCCAGTACTTC. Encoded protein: CASSQELTQETQYF.

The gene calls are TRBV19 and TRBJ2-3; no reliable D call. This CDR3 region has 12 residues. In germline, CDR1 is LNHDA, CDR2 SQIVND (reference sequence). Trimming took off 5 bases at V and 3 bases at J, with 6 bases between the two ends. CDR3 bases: TGTGCCAGTAGTTTCCTTACAGATACGCAGTATTTT. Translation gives CASSFLTDTQYF.

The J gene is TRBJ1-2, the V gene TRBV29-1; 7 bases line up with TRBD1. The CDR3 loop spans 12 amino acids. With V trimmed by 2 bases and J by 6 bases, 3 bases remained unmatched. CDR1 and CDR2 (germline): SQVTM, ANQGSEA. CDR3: CSVERTGDGYTF. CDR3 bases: TGCAGCGTTGAAAGGACAGGAGATGGCTACACCTTC.

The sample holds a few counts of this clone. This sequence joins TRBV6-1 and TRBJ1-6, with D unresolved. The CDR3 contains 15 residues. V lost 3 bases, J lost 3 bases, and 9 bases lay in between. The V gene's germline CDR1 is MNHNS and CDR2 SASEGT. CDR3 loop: CASSDRAGYNSPLHF. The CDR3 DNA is TGTGCCAGCAGTGATCGGGCGGGCTATAATTCACCCCTCCACTTT.

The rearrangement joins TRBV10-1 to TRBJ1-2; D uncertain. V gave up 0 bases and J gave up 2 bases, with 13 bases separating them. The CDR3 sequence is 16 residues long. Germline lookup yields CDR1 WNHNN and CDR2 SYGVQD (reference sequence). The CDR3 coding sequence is TGCGCCAGCAGTGAGTCGGTGAGGAAACTGAACTATGGCTACACCTTC. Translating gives CASSESVRKLNYGYTF.

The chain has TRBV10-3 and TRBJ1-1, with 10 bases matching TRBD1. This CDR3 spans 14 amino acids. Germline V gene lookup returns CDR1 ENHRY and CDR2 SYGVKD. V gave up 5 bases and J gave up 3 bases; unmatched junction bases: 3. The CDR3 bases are TGTGCCATCAGTCCCGGACAGGGGGACACTGAAGCTTTCTTT. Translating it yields CAISPGQGDTEAFF.

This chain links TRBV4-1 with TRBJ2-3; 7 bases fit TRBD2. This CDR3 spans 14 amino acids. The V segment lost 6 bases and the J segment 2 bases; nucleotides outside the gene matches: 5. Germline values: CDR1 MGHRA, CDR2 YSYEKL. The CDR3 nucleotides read TGCGCCAGCAGTCCGCGACTAGCCACAGATACGCAGTATTTT. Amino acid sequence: CASSPRLATDTQYF.

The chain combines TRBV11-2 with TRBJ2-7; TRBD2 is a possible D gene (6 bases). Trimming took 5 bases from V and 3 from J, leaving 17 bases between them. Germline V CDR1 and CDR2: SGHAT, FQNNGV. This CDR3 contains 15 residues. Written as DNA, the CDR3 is TGTGCCAGCAGCATCACCGGGACTGAACTCTACGAGCAGTACTTC. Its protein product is CASSITGTELYEQYF.

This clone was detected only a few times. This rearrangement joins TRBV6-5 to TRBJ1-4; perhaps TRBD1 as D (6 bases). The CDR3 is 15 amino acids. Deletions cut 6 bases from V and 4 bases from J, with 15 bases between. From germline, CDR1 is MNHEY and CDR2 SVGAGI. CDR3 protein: CASRATGPNNEKLFF. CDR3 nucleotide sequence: TGTGCCAGCAGGGCGACAGGACCAAATAATGAAAAACTGTTTTTT.

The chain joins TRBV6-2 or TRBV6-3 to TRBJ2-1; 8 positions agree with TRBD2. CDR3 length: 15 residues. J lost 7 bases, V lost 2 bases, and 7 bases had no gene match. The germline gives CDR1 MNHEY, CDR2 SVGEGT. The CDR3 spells CASSYQREIANEQFF. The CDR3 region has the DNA TGTGCCAGCAGTTACCAGCGGGAGATCGCTAATGAGCAGTTCTTC.

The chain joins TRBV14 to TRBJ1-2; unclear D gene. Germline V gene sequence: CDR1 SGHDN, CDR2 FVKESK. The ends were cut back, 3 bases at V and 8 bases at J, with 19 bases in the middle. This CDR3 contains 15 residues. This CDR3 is CASSQTSGTAGGYTF. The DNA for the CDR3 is TGTGCCAGCAGCCAGACTTCGGGAACCGCGGGGGGCTACACCTTC.

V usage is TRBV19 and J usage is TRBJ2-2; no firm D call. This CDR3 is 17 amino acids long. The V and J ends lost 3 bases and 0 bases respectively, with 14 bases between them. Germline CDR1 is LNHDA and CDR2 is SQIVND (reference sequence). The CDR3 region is CASSIMAGQANTGELFF. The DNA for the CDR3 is TGTGCCAGTAGTATTATGGCAGGTCAGGCGAACACCGGGGAGCTGTTTTTT.